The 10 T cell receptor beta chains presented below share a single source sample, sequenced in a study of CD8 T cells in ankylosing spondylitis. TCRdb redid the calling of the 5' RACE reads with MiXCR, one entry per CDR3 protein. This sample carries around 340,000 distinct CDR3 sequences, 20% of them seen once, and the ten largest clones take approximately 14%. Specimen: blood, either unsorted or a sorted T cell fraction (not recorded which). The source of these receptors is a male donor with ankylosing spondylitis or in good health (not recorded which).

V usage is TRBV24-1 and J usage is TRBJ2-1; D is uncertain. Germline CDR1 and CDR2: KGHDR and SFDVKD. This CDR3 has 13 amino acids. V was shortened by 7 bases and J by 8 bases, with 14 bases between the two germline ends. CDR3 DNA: TGTGCCACCAGGGCAGTCGGAAGCCATGAGCAGTTCTTC. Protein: CATRAVGSHEQFF.

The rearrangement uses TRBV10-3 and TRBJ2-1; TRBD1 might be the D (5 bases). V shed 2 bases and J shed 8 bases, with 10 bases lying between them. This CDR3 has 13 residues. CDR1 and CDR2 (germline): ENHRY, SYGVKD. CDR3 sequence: CAISEATEDEQFF. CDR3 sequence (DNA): TGTGCCATCAGTGAGGCGACAGAGGATGAGCAGTTCTTC.

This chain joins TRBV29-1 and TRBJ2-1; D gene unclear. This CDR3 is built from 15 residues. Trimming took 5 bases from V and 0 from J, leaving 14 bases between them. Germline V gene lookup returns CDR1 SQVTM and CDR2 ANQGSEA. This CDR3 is CSVQNPWSSYNEQFF. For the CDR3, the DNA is TGCAGCGTTCAGAATCCGTGGAGCTCCTACAATGAGCAGTTCTTC.

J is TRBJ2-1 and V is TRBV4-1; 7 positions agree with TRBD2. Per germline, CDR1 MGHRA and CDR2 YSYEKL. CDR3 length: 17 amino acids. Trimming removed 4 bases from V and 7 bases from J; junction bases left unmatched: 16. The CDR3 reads CASSRGGGDIFSNEQFF. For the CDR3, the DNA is TGCGCCAGCAGCCGGGGCGGGGGTGACATTTTTAGTAATGAGCAGTTCTTC.

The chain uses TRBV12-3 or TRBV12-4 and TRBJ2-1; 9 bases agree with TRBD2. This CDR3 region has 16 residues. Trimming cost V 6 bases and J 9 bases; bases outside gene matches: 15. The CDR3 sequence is CASRPGIAGARGEQFF. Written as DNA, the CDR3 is TGTGCCAGCAGGCCCGGTATAGCGGGGGCGAGGGGTGAGCAGTTCTTC.

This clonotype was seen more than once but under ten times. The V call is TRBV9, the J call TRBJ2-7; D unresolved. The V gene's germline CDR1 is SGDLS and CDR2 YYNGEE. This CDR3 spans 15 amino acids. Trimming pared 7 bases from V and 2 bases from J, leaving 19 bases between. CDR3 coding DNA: TGTGCCAGCTCCCTGAGGACGGGCAGCCCCTACGAGCAGTACTTC. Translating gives CASSLRTGSPYEQYF. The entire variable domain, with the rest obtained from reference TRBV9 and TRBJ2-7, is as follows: DSGVTQTPKHLITATGQRVTLRCSPRSGDLSVYWYQQSLDQGLQFLIQYYNGEERAKGNILERFSAQQFPDLHSELNLSSLELGDSALYFCASSLRTGSPYEQYFGPGTRLTVT.

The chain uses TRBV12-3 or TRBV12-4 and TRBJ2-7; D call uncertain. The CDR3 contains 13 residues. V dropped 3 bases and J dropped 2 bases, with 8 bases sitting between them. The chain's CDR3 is CASSFALTYEQYF. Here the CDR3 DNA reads TGTGCCAGCAGTTTTGCTCTAACCTACGAGCAGTACTTC.

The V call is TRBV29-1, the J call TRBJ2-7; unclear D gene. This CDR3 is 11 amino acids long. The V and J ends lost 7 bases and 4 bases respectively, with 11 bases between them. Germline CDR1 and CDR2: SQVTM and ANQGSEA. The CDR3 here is CSAFYGYEQYF. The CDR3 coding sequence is TGCAGCGCCTTCTACGGGTACGAGCAGTACTTC.

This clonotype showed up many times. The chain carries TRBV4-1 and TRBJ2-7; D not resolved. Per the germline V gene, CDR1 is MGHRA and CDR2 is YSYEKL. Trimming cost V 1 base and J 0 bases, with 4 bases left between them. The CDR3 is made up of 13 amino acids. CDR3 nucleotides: TGCGCCAGCAGCCAAGGTGACTCCTACGAGCAGTACTTC. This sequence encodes CASSQGDSYEQYF.

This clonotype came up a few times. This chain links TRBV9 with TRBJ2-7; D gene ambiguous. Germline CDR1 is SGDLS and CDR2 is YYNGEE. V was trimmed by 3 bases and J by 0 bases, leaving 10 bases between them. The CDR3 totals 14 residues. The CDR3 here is CASSASRNSYEQYF. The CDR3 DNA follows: TGTGCCAGCAGCGCTTCCAGGAACTCCTACGAGCAGTACTTC.